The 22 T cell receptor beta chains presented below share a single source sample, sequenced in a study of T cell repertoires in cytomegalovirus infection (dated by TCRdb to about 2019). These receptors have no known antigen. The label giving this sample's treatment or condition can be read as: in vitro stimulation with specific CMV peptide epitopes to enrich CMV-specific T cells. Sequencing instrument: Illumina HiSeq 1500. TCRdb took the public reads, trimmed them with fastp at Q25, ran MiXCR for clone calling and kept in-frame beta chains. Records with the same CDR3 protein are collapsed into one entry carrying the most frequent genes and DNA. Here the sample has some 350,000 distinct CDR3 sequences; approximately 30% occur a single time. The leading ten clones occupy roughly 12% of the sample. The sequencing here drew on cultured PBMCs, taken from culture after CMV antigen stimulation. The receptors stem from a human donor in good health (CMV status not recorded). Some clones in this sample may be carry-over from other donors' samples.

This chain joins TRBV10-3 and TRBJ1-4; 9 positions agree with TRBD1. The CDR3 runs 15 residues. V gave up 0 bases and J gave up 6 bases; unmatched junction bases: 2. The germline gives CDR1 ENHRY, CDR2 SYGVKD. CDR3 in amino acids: CAISESTGGDEKLFF. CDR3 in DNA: TGTGCCATCAGTGAGTCAACAGGGGGCGATGAAAAACTGTTTTTT.

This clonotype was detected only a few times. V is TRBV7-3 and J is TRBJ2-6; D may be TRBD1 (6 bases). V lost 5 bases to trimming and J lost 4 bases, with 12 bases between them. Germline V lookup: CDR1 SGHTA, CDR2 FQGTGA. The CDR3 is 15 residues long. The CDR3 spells CASSLQGPGANVLTF. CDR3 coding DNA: TGTGCCAGCAGCCTACAGGGACCCGGGGCCAACGTCCTGACTTTC.

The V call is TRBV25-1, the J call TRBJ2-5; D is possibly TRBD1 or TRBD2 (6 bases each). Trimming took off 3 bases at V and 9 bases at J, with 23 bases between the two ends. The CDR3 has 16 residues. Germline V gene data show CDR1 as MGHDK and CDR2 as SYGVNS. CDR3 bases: TGTGCCAGCAGTGACCGTTACGGGGGCGCGGGTCAATCCCAGTACTTC. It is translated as CASSDRYGGAGQSQYF.

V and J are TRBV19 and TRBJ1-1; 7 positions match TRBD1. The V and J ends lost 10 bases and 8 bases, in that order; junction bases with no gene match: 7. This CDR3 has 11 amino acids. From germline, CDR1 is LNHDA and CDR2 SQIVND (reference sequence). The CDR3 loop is CATARGLEAFF. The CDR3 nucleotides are TGTGCCACCGCCAGGGGGTTGGAAGCTTTCTTT.

The CDR3 nucleotides read TGTGCCAGCAGTTTGCTCTCGGCAAACTCCTACAATGAGCAGTTCTTC. This encodes CASSLLSANSYNEQFF. The rearrangement joins TRBV28 to TRBJ2-1; the D is unclear. The CDR3 length is 16 residues. V lost 3 bases to trimming and J lost 0 bases, with 12 bases between them. Per germline, CDR1 MDHEN and CDR2 SYDVKM.

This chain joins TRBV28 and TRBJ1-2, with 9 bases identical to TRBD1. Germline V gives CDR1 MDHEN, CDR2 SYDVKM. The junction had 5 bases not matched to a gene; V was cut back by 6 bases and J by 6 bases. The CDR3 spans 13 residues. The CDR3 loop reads CASSGTGSNGYTF. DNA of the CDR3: TGTGCCAGCAGCGGGACAGGGTCTAATGGCTACACCTTC.

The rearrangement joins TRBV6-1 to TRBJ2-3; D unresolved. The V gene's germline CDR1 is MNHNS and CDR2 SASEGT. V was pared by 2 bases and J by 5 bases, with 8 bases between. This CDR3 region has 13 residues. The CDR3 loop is CASSEQLGDTQYF. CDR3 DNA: TGTGCCAGCAGTGAACAGCTCGGAGATACGCAGTATTTT.

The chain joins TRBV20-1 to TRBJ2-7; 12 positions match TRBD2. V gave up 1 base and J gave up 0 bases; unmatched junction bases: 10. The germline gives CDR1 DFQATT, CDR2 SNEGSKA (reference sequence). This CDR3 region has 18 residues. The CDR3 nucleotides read TGCAGTGCTAGAGTACTAGCGGGAGGAGCCAACGTCTCCTACGAGCAGTACTTC. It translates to CSARVLAGGANVSYEQYF.

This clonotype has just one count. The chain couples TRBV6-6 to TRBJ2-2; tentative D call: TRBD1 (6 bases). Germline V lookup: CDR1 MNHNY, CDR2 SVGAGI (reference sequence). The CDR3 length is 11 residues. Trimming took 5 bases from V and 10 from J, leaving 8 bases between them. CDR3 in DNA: TGTGCCAGCAGTGGACAGCCGGAGCTGTTTTTT. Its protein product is CASSGQPELFF.

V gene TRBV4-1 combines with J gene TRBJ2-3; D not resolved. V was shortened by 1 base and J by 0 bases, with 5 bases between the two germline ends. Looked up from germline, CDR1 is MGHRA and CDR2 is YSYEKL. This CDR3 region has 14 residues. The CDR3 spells CASSQVTSTDTQYF. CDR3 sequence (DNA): TGCGCCAGCAGCCAAGTGACTAGCACAGATACGCAGTATTTT.

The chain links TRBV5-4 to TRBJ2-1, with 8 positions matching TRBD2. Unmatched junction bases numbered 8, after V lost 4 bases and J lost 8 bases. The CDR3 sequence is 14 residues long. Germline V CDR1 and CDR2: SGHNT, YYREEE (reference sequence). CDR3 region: CASSKRELSYEQFF. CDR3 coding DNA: TGTGCCAGCAGCAAGCGGGAGTTGAGCTATGAGCAGTTCTTC.

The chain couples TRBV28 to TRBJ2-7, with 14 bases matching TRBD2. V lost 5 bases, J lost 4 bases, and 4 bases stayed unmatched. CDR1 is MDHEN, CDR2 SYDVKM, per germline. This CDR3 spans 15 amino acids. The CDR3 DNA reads TGTGCCAGCAGTCCCGGGACTAGCGGGAGATACGAGCAGTACTTC. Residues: CASSPGTSGRYEQYF.

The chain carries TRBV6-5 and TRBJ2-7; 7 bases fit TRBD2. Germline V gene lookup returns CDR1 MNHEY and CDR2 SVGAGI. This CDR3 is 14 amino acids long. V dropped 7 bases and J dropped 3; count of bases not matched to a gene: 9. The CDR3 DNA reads TGTGCCAGCACCCGGGCTAGCGGATTCTACGAGCAGTACTTC. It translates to CASTRASGFYEQYF.

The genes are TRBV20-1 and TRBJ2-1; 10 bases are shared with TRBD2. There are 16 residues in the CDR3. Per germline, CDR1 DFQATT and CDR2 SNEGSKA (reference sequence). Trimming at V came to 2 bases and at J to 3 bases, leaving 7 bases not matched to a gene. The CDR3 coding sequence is TGCAGTGCTAGATCCTGGCCTAGCGGGGGCTACAATGAGCAGTTCTTC. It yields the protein CSARSWPSGGYNEQFF.

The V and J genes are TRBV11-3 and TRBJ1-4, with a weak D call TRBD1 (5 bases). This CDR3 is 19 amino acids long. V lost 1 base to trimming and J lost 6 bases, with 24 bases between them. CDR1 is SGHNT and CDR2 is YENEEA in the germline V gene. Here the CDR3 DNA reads TGTGCCAGCAGCTTAGGTGCGGGGACGAGACTTGAAAGGGATGAAAAACTGTTTTTT. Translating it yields CASSLGAGTRLERDEKLFF.

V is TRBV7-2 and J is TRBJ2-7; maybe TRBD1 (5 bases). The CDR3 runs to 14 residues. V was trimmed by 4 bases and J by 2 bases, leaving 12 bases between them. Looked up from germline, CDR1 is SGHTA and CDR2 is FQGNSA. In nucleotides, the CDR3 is TGTGCCAGCAGCTCCCAGACAGCTACCTACGAGCAGTACTTC. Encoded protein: CASSSQTATYEQYF. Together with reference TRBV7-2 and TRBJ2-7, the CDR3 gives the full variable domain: GAGVSQSPSNKVTEKGKDVELRCDPISGHTALYWYRQSLGQGLEFLIYFQGNSAPDKSGLPSDRFSAERTGGSVSTLTIQRTQQEDSAVYLCASSSQTATYEQYFGPGTRLTVT.

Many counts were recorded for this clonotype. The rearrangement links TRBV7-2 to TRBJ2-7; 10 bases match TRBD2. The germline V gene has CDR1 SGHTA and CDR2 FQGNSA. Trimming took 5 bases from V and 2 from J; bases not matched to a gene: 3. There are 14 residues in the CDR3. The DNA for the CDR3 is TGTGCCAGCAGCCTTACTAGCGGGGCCTACGAGCAGTACTTC. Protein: CASSLTSGAYEQYF.

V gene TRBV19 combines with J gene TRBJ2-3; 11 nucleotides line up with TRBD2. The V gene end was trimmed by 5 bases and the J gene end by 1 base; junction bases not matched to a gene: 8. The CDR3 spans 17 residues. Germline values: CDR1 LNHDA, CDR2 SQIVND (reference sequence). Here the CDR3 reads CASSLAGGPEGTDTQYF. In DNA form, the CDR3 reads TGTGCCAGTAGTTTAGCGGGAGGGCCAGAGGGCACAGATACGCAGTATTTT.

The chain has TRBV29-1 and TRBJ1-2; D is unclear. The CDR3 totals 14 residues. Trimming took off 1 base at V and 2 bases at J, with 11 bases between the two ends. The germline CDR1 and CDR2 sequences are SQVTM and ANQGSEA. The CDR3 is CSVEASGPNYGYTF. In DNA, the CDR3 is TGCAGCGTTGAAGCCTCCGGACCAAACTATGGCTACACCTTC.

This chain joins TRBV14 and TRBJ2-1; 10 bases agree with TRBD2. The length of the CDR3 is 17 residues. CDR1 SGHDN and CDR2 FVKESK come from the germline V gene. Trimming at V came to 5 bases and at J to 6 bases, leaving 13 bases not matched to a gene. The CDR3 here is CASSSKFKREGVNEQFF. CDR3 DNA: TGTGCCAGCAGCAGTAAATTCAAGCGGGAGGGGGTCAATGAGCAGTTCTTC.

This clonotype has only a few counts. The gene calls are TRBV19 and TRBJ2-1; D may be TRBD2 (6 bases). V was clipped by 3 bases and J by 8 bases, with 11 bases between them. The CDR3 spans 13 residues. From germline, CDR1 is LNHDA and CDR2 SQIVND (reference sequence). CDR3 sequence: CASSMTSLHEQFF. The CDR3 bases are TGTGCCAGTAGTATGACTAGTCTCCATGAGCAGTTCTTC.

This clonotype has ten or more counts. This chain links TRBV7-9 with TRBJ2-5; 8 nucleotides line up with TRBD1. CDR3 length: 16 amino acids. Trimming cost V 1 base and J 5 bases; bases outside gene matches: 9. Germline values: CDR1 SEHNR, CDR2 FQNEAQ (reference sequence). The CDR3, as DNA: TGTGCCAGCAGCTTAGAAGGACAGGGAAAATGGGAGACCCAGTACTTC. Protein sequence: CASSLEGQGKWETQYF.